The 7 T cell receptor beta chains below all came from one sample that was sequenced in a study of shared clonotypes between healthy human individuals. Terminally differentiated effector memory CD45RA+ cells were left out of the naive CD8 fraction, which was CD45RO-negative and positively selected for CCR7. Repertoires were generated with immunoSEQ multiplex PCR, while TCRdb's copy carries only in-frame clones and drops some. The table records about 2.1 million clones, around 93% of them present only once. Sequenced material: naive CD8+ T cells from PBMCs. These receptors were collected from a young man in good health. Some clones in this sample may be carry-over from other donors' samples.

The CDR3 nucleotides read TGTGCCAGCAGTTTAGGGGGACTTTACAATGAGCAGTTCTTC. This sequence encodes CASSLGGLYNEQFF. This chain connects TRBV28 to TRBJ2-1; D is perhaps TRBD2 (6 bases). The CDR3 is made up of 14 amino acids. V lost 2 bases, J lost 4 bases, and 9 bases lay in between. The germline V gene has CDR1 MDHEN and CDR2 SYDVKM.

V is TRBV5-5 and J is TRBJ2-2, with TRBD2 matching over 7 bases. Losses at the gene ends were 1 base for V and 3 bases for J; bases not matched to a gene: 9. Germline CDR1 and CDR2: SGHKS and YYEKEE (reference sequence). This CDR3 has 17 residues. The CDR3 region has the DNA TGTGCCAGCAGCTTGAAGGACACCCGGGGGGACACCGGGGAGCTGTTTTTT. It yields the protein CASSLKDTRGDTGELFF.

This rearrangement joins TRBV4-1 to TRBJ2-5; 7 nucleotides agree with TRBD2. Germline V gene data show CDR1 as MGHRA and CDR2 as YSYEKL. The CDR3 sequence is 14 residues long. J was trimmed by 6 bases and V by 1 base; bases with no gene match: 5. CDR3 sequence reads: CASSQGLALKTQYF. The CDR3 region has the DNA TGCGCCAGCAGCCAAGGACTAGCTTTGAAGACCCAGTACTTC.

This chain joins TRBV9 and TRBJ1-5; D uncertain. V lost 3 bases to trimming and J lost 0 bases, with 7 bases between them. The V gene's germline CDR1 is SGDLS and CDR2 YYNGEE. This CDR3 is 14 amino acids long. For the CDR3, the DNA is TGTGCCAGCAGCGCGGGGAATAGCAATCAGCCCCAGCATTTT. Its protein product is CASSAGNSNQPQHF. The entire variable domain, with the rest obtained from reference TRBV9 and TRBJ1-5, is as follows: DSGVTQTPKHLITATGQRVTLRCSPRSGDLSVYWYQQSLDQGLQFLIQYYNGEERAKGNILERFSAQQFPDLHSELNLSSLELGDSALYFCASSAGNSNQPQHFGDGTRLSIL.

J is TRBJ1-1 and V is TRBV2; D is possibly TRBD1 (6 bases). Germline V CDR1 and CDR2: SNHLY, FYNNEI. With 6 bases removed from V and 4 bases from J, the gap between germline ends came to 12 bases. The CDR3 sequence is 13 residues long. CDR3 sequence: CASSQGSSTEAFF. DNA of the CDR3: TGTGCCAGCAGCCAGGGGTCGTCCACTGAAGCTTTCTTT.

The chain joins TRBV28 to TRBJ2-2; D uncertain. Germline CDR1 is MDHEN and CDR2 is SYDVKM. This CDR3 spans 14 amino acids. The V and J ends lost 1 base and 9 bases respectively, with 12 bases between them. The CDR3 spells CASSLLYRRRELFF. For the CDR3, the DNA is TGTGCCAGCAGTTTATTGTACCGTCGTCGGGAGCTGTTTTTT.

The V call is TRBV28, the J call TRBJ2-2, with 7 bases lining up with TRBD1. V trimming: 6 bases; J trimming: 13 bases; junction bases outside the gene matches: 8. The CDR3 extends over 12 amino acids. In germline, CDR1 is MDHEN, CDR2 SYDVKM. The CDR3 DNA is TGTGCCAGCAGCCCTGACAGGGCATGGCTGTTTTTT. It is translated as CASSPDRAWLFF.